The rows below give T cell receptor beta chains drawn from one sample of a study of shared clonotypes between healthy human individuals. Assay: immunoSEQ multiplex PCR; the TCRdb copy retains only in-frame clones and omits some. The sample contains about 96,000 clones, over 60% of which appear only once. The material sequenced was memory CD8+ T cells sorted from blood. Receptor source: a man aged 25-45 years in good health. CDR3s include the opening cysteine and the closing phenylalanine or tryptophan. The D gene is left open where the match is weak. Not all rows give a size; the values are once, few, many and, for expanded clones, a class.

-	TRBJ2-1	TRBV11-2	16	TRBD2	CASSLGPGGSHNEQFF	TGTGCCAGCAGCCTAGGTCCCGGCGGGAGCCACAATGAGCAGTTCTTC
-	TRBJ2-3	TRBV5-1	12	-	CASRLSTDTQYF	TGCGCCAGCAGACTTAGCACAGATACGCAGTATTTT
-	TRBJ1-3	TRBV5-5	15	TRBD1	CASSPWTGSGNTIYF	TGTGCCAGCAGCCCCTGGACAGGCTCTGGAAACACCATATATTTT
many	TRBJ1-2	TRBV6-5	13	TRBD1	CASSRQGGHGYTF	TGTGCCAGCAGCAGACAGGGGGGTCATGGCTACACCTTC
-	TRBJ2-3	TRBV5-1	15	TRBD2	CASSPGTSVADTQYF	TGCGCCAGCAGCCCCGGGACTAGCGTAGCAGATACGCAGTATTTT
-	TRBJ2-2	TRBV27	13	TRBD2	CASSFGRGRELFF	TGTGCCAGCAGTTTCGGGAGGGGCCGGGAGCTGTTTTTT
many	TRBJ2-7	TRBV7-7	16	TRBD2	CASSPARTSGTYEQYF	TGTGCTAGCAGCCCCGCCCGGACTAGCGGAACCTACGAGCAGTACTTC
few	TRBJ2-7	TRBV25-1	14	-	CASSGRVSHAEQYF	TGTGCCAGCAGTGGCCGGGTCAGCCATGCCGAGCAGTACTTC
-	TRBJ1-2	TRBV27	12	-	CASSPGNYGYTF	TGTGCCAGCAGTCCGGGGAACTATGGCTACACCTTC
-	TRBJ2-6	TRBV18	19	TRBD2	CASSPVTSGRNTGANVLTF	TGTGCCAGCTCACCAGTAACTAGCGGGAGAAACACTGGGGCCAACGTCCTGACTTTC
-	TRBJ1-1	TRBV29-1	12	-	CSVGPGNTEAFF	TGCAGCGTTGGTCCAGGGAACACTGAAGCTTTCTTT
-	TRBJ2-7	TRBV21-1	14	-	CASSNEGRGYEQYF	TGTGCCAGCAGCAATGAGGGGCGCGGCTACGAGCAGTACTTC
-	TRBJ1-3	TRBV29-1	13	-	CSAWGGDGNTIYF	TGCAGCGCATGGGGAGGGGACGGAAACACCATATATTTT
-	TRBJ1-1	TRBV29-1	12	-	CSVRPMNTEAFF	TGCAGCGTTCGCCCCATGAACACTGAAGCTTTCTTT
-	TRBJ2-3	TRBV6-1	15	TRBD2	CASIRLAETTDTQYF	TGTGCCAGCATCAGACTAGCGGAGACCACAGATACGCAGTATTTT
-	TRBJ2-1	TRBV2	14	-	CASSEKADYNEQFF	TGTGCCAGCAGTGAAAAAGCGGACTACAATGAGCAGTTCTTC
-	TRBJ1-5	TRBV29-1	13	-	CSVATGHTQPQHF	TGCAGCGTTGCGACGGGCCATACTCAGCCCCAGCATTTT
-	TRBJ1-1	TRBV6-5	13	TRBD1	CASSTGGWTEAFF	TGTGCCAGCAGCACAGGGGGTTGGACTGAAGCTTTCTTT
-	TRBJ2-1	TRBV30	19	TRBD2	CAWSPLTTISGTLFYEQFF	TGTGCCTGGAGTCCTCTTACTACCATTAGCGGGACCTTATTCTATGAGCAGTTCTTC
-	TRBJ1-4	TRBV6-1	15	TRBD1	CASNVVGQVNEKLFF	TGTGCCAGCAATGTCGTGGGACAGGTTAATGAAAAACTGTTTTTT
few	TRBJ1-1	TRBV2	13	-	CASSERSRTEAFF	TGTGCCAGCAGCGAGAGGAGTCGAACTGAAGCTTTCTTT
-	TRBJ2-3	TRBV10-3	14	-	CAISDGLNTDTQYF	TGTGCCATCAGTGACGGCCTTAACACAGATACGCAGTATTTT
-	TRBJ2-3	TRBV7-9	16	-	CASSATSSLSTDTQYF	TGTGCCAGCAGCGCCACATCGTCGCTAAGCACAGATACGCAGTATTTT
-	TRBJ2-3	TRBV5-1	14	-	CASSLGQLTDTQYF	TGCGCCAGCAGCTTGGGACAACTCACAGATACGCAGTATTTT
-	TRBJ2-7	TRBV5-4	16	-	CASSLEGTFVSYEQYF	TGTGCCAGCAGCCTAGAGGGGACTTTCGTTTCCTACGAGCAGTACTTC
few	TRBJ2-5	TRBV5-4	13	-	CASSFGQGETQYF	TGTGCCAGCAGCTTCGGTCAGGGGGAGACCCAGTACTTC
-	TRBJ1-3	TRBV7-8	16	-	CASSLASQGSGNTIYF	TGTGCCAGCAGCTTAGCGTCGCAGGGCTCTGGAAACACCATATATTTT
-	TRBJ1-3	TRBV6-5	15	-	CATAREVYSGNTIYF	TGTGCCACCGCCCGAGAGGTATACTCTGGAAACACCATATATTTT
-	TRBJ2-1	TRBV10-2	14	-	CASSFPQTYNEQFF	TGCGCCAGCTCGTTCCCCCAGACCTACAATGAGCAGTTCTTC
few	TRBJ2-5	TRBV9	15	TRBD1	CASSATGGGLETQYF	TGTGCCAGCAGCGCGACAGGGGGCGGGTTGGAGACCCAGTACTTC
few	TRBJ2-1	TRBV5-6	12	-	CASSVQGNEQFF	TGTGCCAGCAGCGTGCAGGGGAATGAGCAGTTCTTC
-	TRBJ2-3	TRBV30	15	-	CAWSEGVGGTDTQYF	TGTGCCTGGAGCGAGGGGGTTGGTGGCACAGATACGCAGTATTTT
once	TRBJ2-7	TRBV30	15	-	CAWSTGPPSLYEQYF	TGTGCCTGGAGCACCGGACCGCCGTCTCTCTACGAGCAGTACTTC
once	TRBJ2-7	TRBV5-4	13	TRBD1	CASSVTGGYEQYF	TGTGCCAGCAGCGTCACAGGGGGCTACGAGCAGTACTTC
many	TRBJ2-2	TRBV5-1	15	-	CASSPGVSDTGELFF	TGCGCCAGCAGCCCCGGTGTTAGCGACACCGGGGAGCTGTTTTTT
-	TRBJ2-7	TRBV7-4	16	TRBD1	CASSPPGTGLVNEQYF	TGTGCCAGCAGTCCCCCCGGGACAGGGCTGGTCAACGAGCAGTACTTC
-	TRBJ2-1	TRBV5-1	15	-	CASSRDTPPSNEQFF	TGCGCCAGCAGCCGAGACACCCCTCCGAGCAATGAGCAGTTCTTC
-	TRBJ1-5	TRBV11-2	16	TRBD1	CASSLKPGQGIQPQHF	TGTGCCAGCAGCTTAAAACCGGGACAGGGGATTCAGCCCCAGCATTTT
few	TRBJ1-1	TRBV9	14	-	CASSSWTVNTEAFF	TGTGCCAGCAGCTCATGGACGGTGAACACTGAAGCTTTCTTT
-	TRBJ2-3	TRBV2	12	-	CASRPIPDTQYF	TGTGCCAGCAGGCCCATACCAGATACGCAGTATTTT
-	TRBJ2-1	TRBV19	16	TRBD1	CASSSKGAQGYNEQFF	TGTGCCAGTAGTTCCAAGGGGGCCCAGGGATACAATGAGCAGTTCTTC
-	TRBJ1-1	TRBV29-1	11	-	CSARQETEAFF	TGCAGCGCAAGACAGGAGACTGAAGCTTTCTTT
-	TRBJ2-7	TRBV6-5	16	-	CASSYWGSRDSYEQYF	TGTGCCAGCAGTTATTGGGGGTCTCGGGACTCCTACGAGCAGTACTTC
once	TRBJ1-1	TRBV5-1	14	-	CASSFTGRVTEAFF	TGCGCCAGCAGCTTTACAGGGCGGGTCACTGAAGCTTTCTTT
-	TRBJ1-5	TRBV10-3	13	-	CASAISESQPQHF	TGTGCCAGCGCCATCAGTGAGAGTCAGCCCCAGCATTTT
-	TRBJ2-7	TRBV19	15	TRBD1	CASSAGTGGSYEQYF	TGTGCCAGTAGTGCAGGGACAGGGGGCTCCTACGAGCAGTACTTC
-	TRBJ2-7	TRBV2	14	-	CASTRDGLPREQYF	TGTGCCAGCACACGGGACGGCCTCCCGAGAGAGCAGTACTTC
-	TRBJ1-1	TRBV10-3	15	-	CAIRGVTGMNTEAFF	TGTGCCATCAGGGGAGTTACAGGGATGAACACTGAAGCTTTCTTT
-	TRBJ2-3	TRBV5-1	15	TRBD2	CASSLGLAGVDTQYF	TGCGCCAGCAGCTTGGGGCTAGCGGGAGTAGATACGCAGTATTTT
-	TRBJ2-7	TRBV15	13	-	CATSKDLSYEQYF	TGTGCCACCAGCAAGGACCTATCCTACGAGCAGTACTTC
-	TRBJ2-5	TRBV7-9	15	TRBD1	CASSLGTGGQETQYF	TGTGCCAGCAGCTTAGGGACAGGGGGCCAAGAGACCCAGTACTTC
once	TRBJ2-1	TRBV7-4	17	TRBD2	CASSSTRRTSGRDEQFF	TGTGCCAGCAGCTCCACCCGAAGGACTAGCGGGAGAGATGAGCAGTTCTTC
few	TRBJ1-1	TRBV14	17	-	CASSPRLGRGGDTEAFF	TGTGCCAGCAGCCCACGGTTAGGCAGGGGAGGGGACACTGAAGCTTTCTTT